These 15 T cell receptor beta chains came from one sample sequenced in a study of memory CD4+ T cells and cytomegalovirus serostatus. Profiling relied on immunoSEQ multiplex PCR, and the TCRdb table lists in-frame clones only, not all of them. Of tens of thousands of clones detected, about 78% appear once; the ten largest clones hold about 4.8%. The sort gate was single viable CD3+CD4+CD8-CD45RO+ cells for memory CD4+ T cells. Source material: memory CD4+ T cells from blood. The receptors originated from an adult in good health and CMV-seropositive.

Only a few counts were recorded for this clone. J is TRBJ2-1 and V is TRBV6-1; maybe TRBD2 (5 bases). Germline assignment: CDR1 MNHNS and CDR2 SASEGT. The CDR3 runs 13 residues. V was cut by 4 bases and J by 8 bases, with 12 bases left in between. As DNA, the CDR3 is TGTGCCAGCAGTGTGACGGTTAGCGATGAGCAGTTCTTC. This gives the protein CASSVTVSDEQFF.

This clone was observed a handful of times. Here the CDR3 reads CASSELGGRGYTF. Here the CDR3 DNA reads TGTGCCAGCAGTGAACTTGGGGGTAGGGGCTACACCTTC. The chain combines TRBV6-1 with TRBJ1-2, with a possible D match to TRBD1 (5 bases). V lost 2 bases to trimming and J lost 8 bases, with 12 bases between them. The CDR3 covers 13 residues. Germline V gives CDR1 MNHNS, CDR2 SASEGT.

V is TRBV11-3 and J is TRBJ2-7, with D unresolved. The germline gives CDR1 SGHNT, CDR2 YENEEA. V was trimmed by 5 bases and J by 0 bases, leaving 5 bases between them. The CDR3 contains 12 residues. CDR3 DNA: TGTGCCAGCAGCCACGACTCCTACGAGCAGTACTTC. Protein: CASSHDSYEQYF.

The rearrangement links TRBV6-1 to TRBJ1-3; 8 bases are shared with TRBD1. Germline assignment: CDR1 MNHNS and CDR2 SASEGT. With 7 bases clipped from V and 0 bases from J, the junction kept 5 bases outside the gene matches. The CDR3 runs 15 residues. DNA for the CDR3: TGTGCCAGCACTGACAGGGGCTTCTCTGGAAACACCATATATTTT. It encodes CASTDRGFSGNTIYF.

The rearrangement links TRBV25-1 to TRBJ1-2; D is ambiguous. This CDR3 has 13 amino acids. The V and J ends lost 3 bases and 2 bases respectively, with 7 bases between them. Germline CDR1 reads MGHDK; CDR2 reads SYGVNS. The CDR3 region is CASSDPGNYGYTF. The CDR3 DNA follows: TGTGCCAGCAGTGATCCTGGGAACTATGGCTACACCTTC.

This chain uses TRBV4-2 with TRBJ2-1; a weak D match, TRBD2 (5 bases). The CDR3 runs 17 residues. Per germline, CDR1 LGHNA and CDR2 YNFKEQ. V shed 0 bases and J shed 4 bases, with 16 bases lying between them. The CDR3 region has the DNA TGTGCCAGCAGCCAAGATCTTATCCTAGCCGATTACAATGAGCAGTTCTTC. Translating it yields CASSQDLILADYNEQFF.

This rearrangement joins TRBV29-1 to TRBJ1-2, with D possibly TRBD1 on 6 matching bases. Germline CDR1 and CDR2: SQVTM and ANQGSEA. This CDR3 comprises 14 residues. Trimming pared 6 bases from V and 4 bases from J, leaving 18 bases between. The CDR3 sequence: CSVKGDTGGYGYTF. CDR3 bases: TGCAGCGTAAAAGGGGACACCGGGGGCTATGGCTACACCTTC.

The chain carries TRBV7-7 and TRBJ2-5; weak D call: TRBD2 (6 bases). Germline V CDR1 and CDR2: SSHAT, FNYEAQ (reference sequence). Trimming cost V 4 bases and J 7 bases, with 13 bases left between them. This CDR3 is 13 amino acids long. The CDR3 is CASSWTIDGTQYF. For the CDR3, the DNA is TGTGCCAGCAGCTGGACTATAGATGGGACCCAGTACTTC.

This clone was picked up one time. This chain connects TRBV6-5 to TRBJ1-1, with 7 bases identical to TRBD1. J was trimmed by 2 bases and V by 5 bases; bases with no gene match: 8. Germline V gives CDR1 MNHEY, CDR2 SVGAGI. This CDR3 is 15 amino acids long. The CDR3, as DNA: TGTGCCAGCAGTCCACGACAGGGTTTAAACACTGAAGCTTTCTTT. It specifies CASSPRQGLNTEAFF.

The genes are TRBV29-1 and TRBJ2-7; 8 positions agree with TRBD1. This CDR3 is 13 amino acids long. Germline CDR1 reads SQVTM; CDR2 reads ANQGSEA. The V segment lost 5 bases and the J segment 4 bases; nucleotides outside the gene matches: 7. The CDR3 coding sequence is TGCAGCGTTCGGTCTACAGGGGGGTACGAGCAGTACTTC. Amino acids: CSVRSTGGYEQYF.

This chain connects TRBV6-6 to TRBJ2-3; D is ambiguous. The length of the CDR3 is 12 residues. Looked up from germline, CDR1 is MNHNY and CDR2 is SVGAGI (reference sequence). V was trimmed by 2 bases and J by 6 bases, leaving 6 bases between them. In DNA form, the CDR3 reads TGTGCCAGCAGTTACCCCTCGGATACGCAGTATTTT. This translates into CASSYPSDTQYF.

The chain couples TRBV7-6 to TRBJ2-1, with D possibly TRBD2 on 5 matching bases. V shed 2 bases and J shed 5 bases, with 13 bases lying between them. The germline gives CDR1 SGHVS, CDR2 FNYEAQ. The CDR3 contains 15 residues. In DNA form, the CDR3 reads TGTGCCAGCAGCTTACGAGGGAACCTTAACAATGAGCAGTTCTTC. As protein: CASSLRGNLNNEQFF.

The chain has TRBV20-1 and TRBJ2-3, with D uncertain. CDR1 DFQATT and CDR2 SNEGSKA come from the germline V gene (reference sequence). The CDR3 has 11 residues. V gave up 3 bases and J gave up 10 bases, with 11 bases separating them. CDR3: CSARASGAQYF. The DNA of the CDR3 is TGCAGTGCTAGGGCCAGTGGAGCGCAGTATTTT.

The chain has TRBV6-6 and TRBJ2-5, with D unresolved. Germline lookup yields CDR1 MNHNY and CDR2 SVGAGI (reference sequence). This CDR3 has 11 amino acids. The germline V and J ends were trimmed by 6 bases and 2 bases, with 4 bases remaining between them. Written as DNA, the CDR3 is TGTGCCAGCAGCGAACAAGAGACCCAGTACTTC. As protein: CASSEQETQYF.

This clone was seen more than once but under ten times. CDR3 residues: CASSSGTDSGNTIYF. The CDR3 region has the DNA TGTGCCAGCAGCTCAGGGACAGACTCTGGAAACACCATATATTTT. This sequence joins TRBV7-9 and TRBJ1-3; the match to TRBD1 covers 7 bases. The ends lost 4 bases at V and 0 bases at J; junction bases unmatched: 3. The CDR3 covers 15 residues. The germline gives CDR1 SEHNR, CDR2 FQNEAQ (reference sequence).